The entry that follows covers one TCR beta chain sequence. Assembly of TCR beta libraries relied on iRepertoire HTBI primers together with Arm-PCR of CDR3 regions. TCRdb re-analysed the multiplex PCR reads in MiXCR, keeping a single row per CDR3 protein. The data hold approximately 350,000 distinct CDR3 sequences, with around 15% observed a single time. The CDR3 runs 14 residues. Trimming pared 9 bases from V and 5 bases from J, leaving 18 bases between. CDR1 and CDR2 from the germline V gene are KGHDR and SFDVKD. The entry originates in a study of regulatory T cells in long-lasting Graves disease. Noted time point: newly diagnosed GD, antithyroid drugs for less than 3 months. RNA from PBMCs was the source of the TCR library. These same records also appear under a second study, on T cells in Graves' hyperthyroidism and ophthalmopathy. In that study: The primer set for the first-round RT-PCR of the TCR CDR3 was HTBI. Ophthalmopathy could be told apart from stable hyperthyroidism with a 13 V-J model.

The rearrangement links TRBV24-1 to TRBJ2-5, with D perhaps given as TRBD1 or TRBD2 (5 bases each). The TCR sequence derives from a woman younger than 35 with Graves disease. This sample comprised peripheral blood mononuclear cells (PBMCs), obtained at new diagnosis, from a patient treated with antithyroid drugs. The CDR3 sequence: CATAPEGTWETQYF. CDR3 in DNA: TGTGCCACCGCTCCCGAGGGGACGTGGGAGACCCAGTACTTC.